The clone carrying this TCR beta chain has just a few counts. Its antigen remains unidentified. TCRdb used MiXCR to reprocess the 5' RACE reads, holding one entry per CDR3 protein. The sample has 200,000 to 250,000 distinct CDR3 sequences, approximately 3.2% seen once. These data belong to a study of T cells after yellow fever vaccination. Study background: Where fractions had low cell numbers, libraries were prepared from them with the SMART-Seq v4 Ultra Low Input RNA kit.

The V gene's germline CDR1 is DFQATT and CDR2 SNEGSKA (reference sequence). Trimming removed 1 base at V and 4 bases at J, with 19 bases between. The CDR3 has 16 amino acids. Study-level results: The booster response re-showed most primary clones: approximately 95% CD4, over 80% CD8. Abundant clonotypes from the bulk population could have been carried over as contaminants into FACS-sorted repertoires. A limited proportion of clonotypes was detected within both the CD4 and CD8 compartments.

The specimen was CD4+ T cells sorted from PBMCs, collected 10 days after the yellow fever booster vaccination. The sequence was collected from a man aged 18-30 years who received the YFV17D yellow fever vaccine. The chain uses TRBV20-1 and TRBJ1-2; weak D call: TRBD1 (6 bases). CDR3 amino acids: CSARVRADRDFYGYTF. Written as DNA, the CDR3 is TGCAGTGCTAGAGTTAGGGCGGACAGAGATTTCTATGGCTACACCTTC.